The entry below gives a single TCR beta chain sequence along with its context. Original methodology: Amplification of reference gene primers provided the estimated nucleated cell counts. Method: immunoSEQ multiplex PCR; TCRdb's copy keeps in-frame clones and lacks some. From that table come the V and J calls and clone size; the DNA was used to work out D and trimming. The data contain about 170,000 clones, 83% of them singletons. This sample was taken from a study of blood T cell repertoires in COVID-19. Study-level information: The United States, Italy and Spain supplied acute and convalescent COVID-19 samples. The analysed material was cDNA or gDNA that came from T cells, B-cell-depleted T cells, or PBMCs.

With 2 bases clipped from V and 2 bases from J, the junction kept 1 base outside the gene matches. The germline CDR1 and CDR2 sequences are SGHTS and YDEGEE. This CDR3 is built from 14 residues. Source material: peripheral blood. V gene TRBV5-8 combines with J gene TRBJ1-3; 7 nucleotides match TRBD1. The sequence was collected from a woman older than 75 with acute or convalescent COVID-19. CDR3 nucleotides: TGTGCCAGCAGCTTACAGGGGACTGGAAACACCATATATTTT. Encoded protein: CASSLQGTGNTIYF.